This passage covers 18 T cell receptor beta chains from one sample sequenced in a study of T cells in Graves' hyperthyroidism and ophthalmopathy. Amplified TCR beta CDR3 regions derived from RNA transcripts. When the TCR CDR3 underwent first-round RT-PCR, the HTBI primer set was used. TCRdb reanalysed the multiplex PCR reads using MiXCR and keeps one entry per CDR3 protein. The top ten clones hold around 21% of a sample with fewer than 500,000 distinct CDR3 sequences, roughly 14% of them seen once. Sequenced input: blood. The receptors stem from a man aged 25-45 years with Graves' hyperthyroidism that later progressed to Graves' ophthalmopathy.

Ten or more counts support this clonotype. This rearrangement joins TRBV15 to TRBJ2-7, with 8 bases matching TRBD1. This CDR3 has 15 amino acids. V dropped 1 base and J dropped 3; count of bases not matched to a gene: 5. Germline loops: CDR1 LNHNV, CDR2 YYDKDF (reference sequence). Here the CDR3 DNA reads TGTGCCACCAGCAGAGCGGACAGGGAAGTCTACGAGCAGTACTTC. Its translation is CATSRADREVYEQYF.

This clonotype occurred many times. V gene TRBV5-8 combines with J gene TRBJ1-4, with 10 positions matching TRBD1. Trimming at V came to 4 bases and at J to 10 bases, leaving 7 bases not matched to a gene. Germline V gives CDR1 SGHTS, CDR2 YDEGEE. The CDR3 runs to 14 residues. CDR3 nucleotides: TGTGCCAGCAGCACCGGGACAGGGGTCGGAAAACTGTTTTTT. Encoded protein: CASSTGTGVGKLFF.

The table lists this clonotype with a few counts. The J gene is TRBJ2-1, the V gene TRBV6-1; D possibly corresponds to TRBD1 (6 bases). Germline CDR1 and CDR2: MNHNS and SASEGT. V was cut by 6 bases and J by 4 bases, with 16 bases left in between. The CDR3 is 15 residues long. DNA of the CDR3: TGTGCCAGCAGACTCTACCGGGACACGTACAATGAGCAGTTCTTC. Encoded protein: CASRLYRDTYNEQFF.

The V call is TRBV6-1, the J call TRBJ1-1; D might be TRBD1 (6 bases). CDR1 is MNHNS and CDR2 is SASEGT in the germline V gene. The CDR3 length is 16 residues. Between the trimmed V and J ends, which lost 0 bases and 1 base, there was a span of 12 bases. The CDR3 reads CASSEATGLPNTEAFF. DNA of the CDR3: TGTGCCAGCAGTGAAGCGACAGGCTTGCCGAACACTGAAGCTTTCTTT.

On this clonotype itself: A read error is possible here, since a much larger clone lies one base away. The V gene is TRBV27, the J gene TRBJ2-7, with 7 bases fitting TRBD1. Germline trimming cut 5 bases from V and 5 bases from J; bases unmatched to any gene: 15. This CDR3 comprises 16 residues. In germline, CDR1 is MNHEY, CDR2 SMNVEV (reference sequence). CDR3 region: CASSEGTVPSSDEQYF. Here the CDR3 DNA reads TGTGCCAGCAGTGAAGGGACAGTCCCCTCGTCTGACGAGCAGTACTTC.

The chain couples TRBV7-4 to TRBJ2-7, with D possibly matching TRBD2 (6 bases). This CDR3 spans 12 amino acids. Trimming removed 4 bases at V and 7 bases at J, with 11 bases between. In germline, CDR1 is SGHVT, CDR2 SQSDAQ. The CDR3 spells CASSYAGREQYF. The CDR3 DNA sequence: TGTGCCAGCAGCTACGCGGGGCGGGAGCAGTACTTC. Together with reference TRBV7-4 and TRBJ2-7, the CDR3 gives the full variable domain: GAGVSQSPRYKVAKRGRDVALRCDSISGHVTLYWYRQTLGQGSEVLTYSQSDAQRDKSGRPSGRFSAERPERSVSTLKIQRTEQGDSAVYLCASSYAGREQYFGPGTRLTVT.

This clonotype was detected a few times. The V call is TRBV7-9, the J call TRBJ1-3; D remains ambiguous. This CDR3 comprises 11 residues. V was cut by 5 bases and J by 8 bases, with 7 bases left in between. CDR1 and CDR2 (germline): SEHNR, FQNEAQ (reference sequence). CDR3 region: CASSTRDTIYF. CDR3 DNA sequence: TGTGCCAGCAGCACTCGGGACACCATATATTTT. Based on the CDR3 plus reference TRBV7-9 and TRBJ1-3, the full variable domain is DTGVSQNPRHKITKRGQNVTFRCDPISEHNRLYWYRQTLGQGPEFLTYFQNEAQLEKSRLLSDRFSAERPKGSFSTLEIQRTEQGDSAMYLCASSTRDTIYFGEGSWLTVV.

This clonotype was observed at least ten times. The DNA for the CDR3 is TGTGCCAGCAGCCTCACTAGCGGGGGCGGCGGGGAGCTGTTTTTT. Translation gives CASSLTSGGGGELFF. The rearrangement links TRBV7-3 to TRBJ2-2; TRBD2 matches at 11 bases. After removal of 5 bases from V and 7 bases from J, the junction contained 6 bases not matched to a gene. The CDR3 consists of 15 residues. Germline CDR1 SGHTA, CDR2 FQGTGA.

Comments on this clonotype: Given a much more abundant clone one base away, this may be a read error. This sequence joins TRBV20-1 and TRBJ2-7; 8 nucleotides agree with TRBD2. The length of the CDR3 is 13 residues. Per germline, CDR1 DFQATT and CDR2 SNEGSKA (reference sequence). The V and J ends lost 3 bases and 3 bases, in that order; junction bases with no gene match: 4. The CDR3 loop is CSASGTRLYEQYF. The CDR3 DNA is TGCAGTGCTAGCGGGACTAGACTCTACGAGCAGTACTTC.

This clonotype was counted many times. The chain combines TRBV3-1 with TRBJ2-7, with 8 nucleotides matching TRBD1. CDR3 size: 14 residues. J lost 6 bases, V lost 0 bases, and 4 bases had no gene match. Germline V gives CDR1 LGHDT, CDR2 YNNKEL (reference sequence). The CDR3 loop is CASSQETGGPEQYF. The CDR3 DNA follows: TGTGCCAGCAGCCAAGAAACAGGGGGGCCCGAGCAGTACTTC.

This clonotype was detected only a few times. The chain uses TRBV15 and TRBJ1-3, with D uncertain. The ends were cut back, 3 bases at V and 4 bases at J, with 13 bases in the middle. Germline CDR1 reads LNHNV; CDR2 reads YYDKDF (reference sequence). The CDR3 spans 15 residues. The CDR3: CATSRTRGFGNTIYF. CDR3 DNA sequence: TGTGCCACCAGCAGGACTCGGGGTTTCGGAAACACCATATATTTT.

In its sample, this clonotype was seen a few times. J is TRBJ1-3 and V is TRBV6-1; no reliable D call. The length of the CDR3 is 12 residues. CDR1 and CDR2 from the germline V gene are MNHNS and SASEGT. Trimming took off 2 bases at V and 4 bases at J, with 3 bases between the two ends. CDR3 bases: TGTGCCAGCAGTGAAAACGGAAACACCATATATTTT. The encoded protein is CASSENGNTIYF.

V is TRBV6-5 and J is TRBJ2-7; 7 nucleotides line up with TRBD1. V dropped 2 bases and J dropped 0; count of bases not matched to a gene: 4. Germline lookup yields CDR1 MNHEY and CDR2 SVGAGI. The CDR3 totals 15 residues. CDR3 protein: CASSYAGTVSYEQYF. CDR3 sequence (DNA): TGTGCCAGCAGTTACGCCGGGACAGTCTCCTACGAGCAGTACTTC.

This clonotype was counted only a few times. V gene TRBV6-1 combines with J gene TRBJ1-4; D gene ambiguous. Looked up from germline, CDR1 is MNHNS and CDR2 is SASEGT. The germline V and J ends were trimmed by 7 bases and 0 bases, with 3 bases remaining between them. CDR3 size: 12 residues. The CDR3, as DNA: TGTGCCAGCACAGCAACTAATGAAAAACTGTTTTTT. Translating gives CASTATNEKLFF.

Many counts were recorded for this clonotype. The V and J genes are TRBV11-2 and TRBJ2-5; no clear D. This CDR3 region has 12 residues. V was shortened by 0 bases and J by 6 bases, with 5 bases between the two germline ends. CDR1 and CDR2 from the germline V gene are SGHAT and FQNNGV. CDR3 nucleotides: TGTGCCAGCAGCTTAGAATGGAAGACCCAGTACTTC. Translation gives CASSLEWKTQYF.

This clonotype was detected ten times or more. The rearrangement joins TRBV2 to TRBJ1-4; D not certain. Trimming left V 6 bases short and J 6 bases short, with 11 bases between. The CDR3 runs to 13 residues. Germline-derived CDR1 and CDR2 are SNHLY and FYNNEI. The CDR3 DNA reads TGTGCCAGCAGCCCGAGGGAGGATGAAAAACTGTTTTTT. This codes for CASSPREDEKLFF.

This clonotype was seen more than once but under ten times. The chain recombines TRBV9 with TRBJ2-1, with TRBD2 matching 11 bases. Germline V CDR1 and CDR2: SGDLS, YYNGEE. This CDR3 has 16 amino acids. Unmatched junction bases numbered 10, after V lost 2 bases and J lost 9 bases. CDR3 residues: CASSVGIAGGRGEQFF. Here the CDR3 DNA reads TGTGCCAGCAGCGTGGGAATAGCGGGGGGGCGGGGTGAGCAGTTCTTC.

This clonotype occurred many times. The CDR3 loop is CASSAHGTSEKLFF. Here the CDR3 DNA reads TGTGCCAGCAGCGCACACGGGACAAGCGAAAAACTGTTTTTT. The chain links TRBV9 to TRBJ1-4; weak D call: TRBD1 (6 bases). The V and J ends lost 3 bases and 8 bases respectively, with 14 bases between them. This CDR3 comprises 14 residues. Germline loops: CDR1 SGDLS, CDR2 YYNGEE.